Listed below are T cell receptor beta chains from one sample, sequenced in a study of glioma-infiltrating T cells after dendritic cell vaccination. Assay: immunoSEQ multiplex PCR; the TCRdb copy retains only in-frame clones and omits some. Of 90,000 or so clones listed, 85% are singletons. This material consisted of blood, taken before dendritic cell vaccination. The receptors derive from a human donor with glioblastoma. Each CDR3 is given with its conserved first and last residue. D genes are given only for firm matches. Expanded clones are given a class, and other clones once, few, many or no size at all.

clone size	J gene	V gene	D gene	CDR3 DNA	CDR3 protein
once	TRBJ2-7	TRBV15	.	TGTGCCACCAGCACCATTCAGGGAATTCGCTCCTACGAGCAGTACTTC	CATSTIQGIRSYEQYF
.	TRBJ2-5	TRBV29-1	.	TGCAGCGTTGAAGATTATCTCCAGGGGGAGACCCAGTACTTC	CSVEDYLQGETQYF
.	TRBJ2-5	TRBV5-4	TRBD1	TGTGCCAGCAGCTTGGACAGGGGGGCTGTGGAGACCCAGTACTTC	CASSLDRGAVETQYF
.	TRBJ2-5	TRBV5-4	TRBD1	TGTGCCAGCAGCTGGAGACAGGGGCCAAGTATCTGGGAGACCCAGTACTTC	CASSWRQGPSIWETQYF
once	TRBJ2-3	TRBV5-1	.	TGCGCCAGCAGCTTGGGCGGAGGGCCAAGCACAGATACGCAGTATTTT	CASSLGGGPSTDTQYF
.	TRBJ1-2	TRBV5-1	.	TGCGCCAGCAGCTTGGTCGGCAGGTCCGATGGCTACACCTTC	CASSLVGRSDGYTF
.	TRBJ2-2	TRBV4-1	.	TGCGCCAGCAGCCAATTCAGCGGGGAGCTGTTTTTT	CASSQFSGELFF
.	TRBJ2-4	TRBV6-5	TRBD1	TGTGCCAGCAGTTATCGGGACAGGGGATACATTCAGTACTTC	CASSYRDRGYIQYF
.	TRBJ1-1	TRBV2	TRBD1	TGTGCCAGCAGCTCAGGGGGCGCGGAAGCTTTCTTT	CASSSGGAEAFF
.	TRBJ1-1	TRBV27	.	TGTGCCAGCAGTTGGGTGGGGGCGAGGACTGAAGCTTTCTTT	CASSWVGARTEAFF
.	TRBJ1-2	TRBV29-1	.	TGCAGCGTCCCGAAGGGGACTAACTATGGCTACACCTTC	CSVPKGTNYGYTF
.	TRBJ2-3	TRBV27	TRBD2	TGTGCCAGCAGTTTTTTAGCGGGAGGGGATACGCAGTATTTT	CASSFLAGGDTQYF
.	TRBJ2-1	TRBV2	.	TGTGCCAGCAGTGATGTGGAAACAGCCTACAATGAGCAGTTCTTC	CASSDVETAYNEQFF
.	TRBJ2-5	TRBV6-1	TRBD2	TGTGCCAGCAGTCCACTAGCGGGGGTACAAGAGACCCAGTACTTC	CASSPLAGVQETQYF
.	TRBJ2-7	TRBV6-5	.	TGTGCCAGCAGGACCGACAGGACGAGTACCTACGAGCAGTACTTC	CASRTDRTSTYEQYF
.	TRBJ2-3	TRBV10-1	TRBD2	TGCGCCAGCAGTGAGTCGATTAGCGGGGACACAGATACGCAGTATTTT	CASSESISGDTDTQYF
.	TRBJ1-4	TRBV27	TRBD1	TGTGCCAGCTGTAGACAGGGGAAGGAAAAACTGTTTTTT	CASCRQGKEKLFF
.	TRBJ2-1	TRBV5-1	.	TGCGCCAGCAGCAAAGGGTCGGGACAAACCACCTACAATGAGCAGTTCTTC	CASSKGSGQTTYNEQFF
once	TRBJ2-5	TRBV5-4	TRBD2	TGTGCCAGCAGCTCCAAGCGGGGGGCCAAGGAGACCCAGTACTTC	CASSSKRGAKETQYF
few	TRBJ2-7	TRBV7-6	.	TGTGCCAGCAGCTCCGAGGTCCTCGGGGGCGAGCAGTACTTC	CASSSEVLGGEQYF
.	TRBJ2-3	TRBV6-4	TRBD1	TGTGCCAGCATCTGGGGGCAGGGGGCGACGGTAGATACGCAGTATTTT	CASIWGQGATVDTQYF
.	TRBJ2-7	TRBV11-3	TRBD2	TGTGCCAGCAGCCTGCCCCGGGAGGGAGACTACGAGCAGTACTTC	CASSLPREGDYEQYF
.	TRBJ2-1	TRBV9	.	TGTGCCAGCAGCGAAGCTCCCTACAATGAGCAGTTCTTC	CASSEAPYNEQFF
.	TRBJ2-3	TRBV11-1	.	TGTGCCAGCAGCTTCCCTGGGGGGAGCGGCACAGATACGCAGTATTTT	CASSFPGGSGTDTQYF
.	TRBJ2-3	TRBV6-1	.	TGTGCCAGCAGCCTGCAATCAGGGGCAAGAGATACGCAGTATTTT	CASSLQSGARDTQYF
.	TRBJ1-2	TRBV5-1	.	TGCGCCAGCAGCTTGGAGCAGGTGGCTGGCTACACCTTC	CASSLEQVAGYTF
.	TRBJ1-4	TRBV5-6	TRBD1	TGTGCCAGCAGCCCCTCGACAGGGGATATAGAAAAACTGTTTTTT	CASSPSTGDIEKLFF
.	TRBJ1-5	TRBV6-6	TRBD1	TGTGCCAGCAGTAGAGCCGGGACAGGCAATCAGCCCCAGCATTTT	CASSRAGTGNQPQHF
.	TRBJ2-2	TRBV9	TRBD2	TGTGCCAGCAGCGTAGGAGTAGCGGGATCAGACACCGGGGAGCTGTTTTTT	CASSVGVAGSDTGELFF
.	TRBJ2-2	TRBV15	.	TGTGCCACCAGCAGAGGGACTCTCTCCGGGGAGCTGTTTTTT	CATSRGTLSGELFF
.	TRBJ1-2	TRBV5-1	.	TGCGCCAGCACACCGACAGTAGCTAACTATGGCTACACCTTC	CASTPTVANYGYTF
.	TRBJ1-1	TRBV7-6	.	TGTGCCAGCAGCTTAGTATCGGCAGGTGGGACTGAAGCTTTCTTT	CASSLVSAGGTEAFF
.	TRBJ2-2	TRBV5-1	.	TGCGCCAGCAGCTTGACCGTGGGGCCCGGGGAGCTGTTTTTT	CASSLTVGPGELFF
.	TRBJ2-4	TRBV30	TRBD1	TGTGCCTGGAGTGCAGAGGGACAGGGCTTCAAAAACATTCAGTACTTC	CAWSAEGQGFKNIQYF
.	TRBJ2-5	TRBV4-1	.	TGCGCCAGCAGCCAAGTCGAAACAGGGTCCGAGACCCAGTACTTC	CASSQVETGSETQYF
.	TRBJ1-2	TRBV12-5	.	TGTGCTAGCGGGGGGGCTATTCTAGGCTACACCTTC	CASGGAILGYTF
few	TRBJ2-7	TRBV5-1	.	TGCGCCAGCCGGTTTGTGGGAGGTTTGGCCTACGAGCAGTACTTC	CASRFVGGLAYEQYF
.	TRBJ2-2	TRBV1	.	TGCACCAGCCCTGGGGCCCTCCGCAGACCGGGCGGGGAGCTGTTTTTT	CTSPGALRRPGGELFF
.	TRBJ2-3	TRBV10-3	TRBD2	TGTGCCATCAGTGAGTCGGGCCTAGCGGGCGCACCTGGGGGGCCTTTT	CAISESGLAGAPGGPF
.	TRBJ2-7	TRBV6-1	.	TGTGCCAGTGTTACAGGACTATCCTACGAGCAGTACTTC	CASVTGLSYEQYF
once	TRBJ2-1	TRBV9	TRBD1	TGTGCCAGCAGCGTAGGGACAGGGGCACGCAATGAGCAGTTCTTC	CASSVGTGARNEQFF
.	TRBJ1-1	TRBV5-4	.	TGTGCCAGCAGCTTGGCGGGCAGGGTAAGGGCTGAAGCTTTCTTT	CASSLAGRVRAEAFF
.	TRBJ2-1	TRBV21-1	.	TGTGCCAGCAGCAAAGGAGCGGACTCCTACAATGAGCAGTTCTTC	CASSKGADSYNEQFF
.	TRBJ2-1	TRBV4-2	TRBD1	TGTGCCAGCAGCCTGGACAGGGATGAGCAGTTCTTC	CASSLDRDEQFF
.	TRBJ1-3	TRBV19	.	TGTGCCAGTAGTAGCAACCCCGGACAGATCTCTGGAAACACCATATATTTT	CASSSNPGQISGNTIYF
.	TRBJ2-3	TRBV19	TRBD2	TGTGCCAGTAGTATCGTTCTAGCGGCAGATACGCAGTATTTT	CASSIVLAADTQYF
.	TRBJ2-7	TRBV6-5	.	TGTGCCAGCAGTCTAGGGACGGGGGCCTACGAGCAGTACTTC	CASSLGTGAYEQYF
.	TRBJ1-1	TRBV5-4	TRBD1	TGTGCCAGCAGCTTAAGTTTAGGGACAGGGGAGGAAGCTTTCTTT	CASSLSLGTGEEAFF
once	TRBJ1-1	TRBV27	.	TGTGCCAGCAGAGACCTGGAGGTTATGAACACTGAAGCTTTCTTT	CASRDLEVMNTEAFF
.	TRBJ1-4	TRBV2	TRBD1	TGTGCCAGCAGTGCACAGACAGGGCTTAGTGAAAAACTGTTTTTT	CASSAQTGLSEKLFF
.	TRBJ2-7	TRBV6-6	.	TGTGCCAGCAGTGGCGGACAGATGGGGCCTCTTATGGAGTACTTC	CASSGGQMGPLMEYF
few	TRBJ2-7	TRBV6-6	TRBD1	TGTGCCAGCGGGGGGACAGGGGCTTACGAGCAGTACTTC	CASGGTGAYEQYF
once	TRBJ2-4	TRBV5-1	.	TGCGCCAGCAGCTTGGATGCGGGGACCCGAAACATTCAGTACTTC	CASSLDAGTRNIQYF
.	TRBJ2-7	TRBV15	TRBD2	TGTGCCACAAAAGCGGGAGACAGATTAGGGCAGTACTTC	CATKAGDRLGQYF
.	TRBJ1-2	TRBV2	TRBD1	TGTGCCCTCTTCGGACAGGGTGAAAACTATGGCTACACCTTC	CALFGQGENYGYTF
.	TRBJ1-2	TRBV5-1	.	TGCGCCAGCAGCCCCGGGACACCCGAGGGCACCTTC	CASSPGTPEGTF
few	TRBJ2-5	TRBV6-5	.	TGTGCCAGCAGCCCCGGGACACAAGAGACCCAGTACTTC	CASSPGTQETQYF